The following is a T cell receptor (beta chain) sequence with its context. Its antigen is still unknown. The sample originates from a study of cytomegalovirus exposure and HLA in healthy donors. Across the study: Approximately 81% of a few hundred genotyped donors fell in the Caucasian-associated ancestry cluster. Study-wide results and caveats: Associated with HLA alleles at 0.05 false discovery rate in a later analysis were approximately 17,000 TCR beta sequences. When analyzed later, a missense DCLRE1C variant was found to be linked to TCR beta V- and J-gene trimming. Accurate HLA-A and HLA-B prediction from TCR beta sequences was reported for most subjects.

Vbeta (60) and Jbeta (13) primers were used in the PCR. Using immunoSEQ multiplex PCR, the repertoire was profiled, and TCRdb retains in-frame clones only, with some absent. The table includes over 85,000 clones, approximately 7.1% detected once. The sequencing input was PBMCs. This sequence originates from a man aged 50-60 years in good health and CMV-seronegative.

CDR3 nucleotides: TGCGCCAGCAGCTTGGGAGGCAGTTTGAACACTGAAGCTTTCTTT. Protein: CASSLGGSLNTEAFF. The rearrangement joins TRBV5-1 to TRBJ1-1; D unclear. CDR3 length: 15 amino acids. Per germline, CDR1 SGHRS and CDR2 YFSETQ. V was cut by 0 bases and J by 0 bases, with 9 bases left in between.